The sequence of this T cell receptor (beta chain) was determined in a study of OX40 agonist ivuxolimab in advanced cancers. Study background: Patients were infused with ivuxolimab every 2 weeks at 0.01 to 10 mg/kg. Findings of the study overall: On average, a greater number of expanded clones characterised CD8+ T cells relative to CD4+.

As for this clone: Its target is not known.

The repertoire was sequenced with immunoSEQ multiplex PCR; TCRdb's copy has only in-frame clones and lacks some. The repertoire includes over 35,000 clones, about 79% of them detected once, and 20% to 25% sits in the top ten. V lost 4 bases and J lost 5, with 13 bases in between. CDR1 is SGHNT, CDR2 YYREEE, per germline (reference sequence). The CDR3 contains 13 residues. The clonotype was recovered from an adult with an advanced solid tumor such as melanoma, head and neck, liver or kidney cancer. The specimen comprised CD4+ or CD8+ T cells sorted from blood, sampled in a trial of the OX40 agonist ivuxolimab. The chain recombines TRBV5-4 with TRBJ2-7; maybe TRBD1 (6 bases). The CDR3 bases are TGTGCCAGCAGCCCCCCGGACAGAGACGAGCAGTACTTC. Protein: CASSPPDRDEQYF.